A selection of T cell receptor beta chains follows, all from one sample in a study of blood T cell repertoires in COVID-19. Method: immunoSEQ multiplex PCR; TCRdb's copy keeps in-frame clones and lacks some. The repertoire has about 62,000 clones, roughly 86% of them found once; the top ten carry approximately 1%. Specimen: peripheral blood. The receptor source for this set is a man in his 70s with acute or convalescent COVID-19. Both conserved end residues are part of each CDR3. The D gene is left open where the match is weak. Size tells how often a clone was seen (once, few, many) or the class of an expanded clone, and some rows leave it out.

j_call,d_call,v_call,clone_size,cdr3_aa,cdr3_nt
TRBJ1-2,NA,TRBV6-5,NA,CASSQIRESGYTF,TGTGCCAGCAGCCAAATTCGGGAATCGGGCTACACCTTC
TRBJ2-1,TRBD1,TRBV6-5,NA,CASSRGQGNHNEQFF,TGTGCCAGCAGCCGCGGACAGGGGAACCACAATGAGCAGTTCTTC
TRBJ1-6,TRBD1,TRBV10-1,few,CASSAPGGSLHF,TGCGCCAGCAGTGCCCCAGGGGGTTCCCTCCACTTT
TRBJ2-7,TRBD1,TRBV7-9,NA,CASSPDRGGREQYF,TGTGCCAGCAGCCCGGACAGGGGAGGACGCGAGCAGTACTTC
TRBJ2-7,TRBD1,TRBV6-5,NA,CASSLTGVSSYEQYF,TGTGCCAGCAGCCTGACAGGGGTATCATCCTACGAGCAGTACTTC
TRBJ2-7,TRBD1,TRBV3-1/TRBV3-2,NA,CASSQAGQGSEQYF,TGTGCCAGCAGCCAAGCCGGACAGGGATCCGAGCAGTACTTC
TRBJ1-2,NA,TRBV11-2,NA,CASSLIPGVVGYTF,TGTGCCAGCAGCTTAATTCCGGGTGTTGTTGGCTACACCTTC
TRBJ1-1,TRBD1,TRBV29-1,once,CSVQTGPNTEAFF,TGCAGCGTCCAGACAGGGCCGAACACTGAAGCTTTCTTT
TRBJ2-7,NA,TRBV4-1,NA,CASSQVPLANHEQYF,TGCGCCAGCAGCCAAGTCCCACTAGCAAACCACGAGCAGTACTTC
TRBJ2-2,NA,TRBV21-1,NA,CASSLQGRDTCTGELFF,TGTGCCAGCAGCTTACAGGGTAGGGATACGTGCACCGGGGAGCTGTTTTTT
TRBJ1-5,NA,TRBV19,NA,CASSGFGNQPQHF,TGTGCCAGCTCGGGGTTCGGCAATCAGCCCCAGCATTTT
TRBJ1-1,TRBD1,TRBV6-4,NA,CASRHTGGTEAFF,TGTGCCAGCAGACATACAGGGGGCACTGAAGCTTTCTTT
TRBJ1-1,TRBD1,TRBV27,few,CASKPGQTNTEAFF,TGTGCCAGCAAACCGGGACAGACAAACACTGAAGCTTTCTTT